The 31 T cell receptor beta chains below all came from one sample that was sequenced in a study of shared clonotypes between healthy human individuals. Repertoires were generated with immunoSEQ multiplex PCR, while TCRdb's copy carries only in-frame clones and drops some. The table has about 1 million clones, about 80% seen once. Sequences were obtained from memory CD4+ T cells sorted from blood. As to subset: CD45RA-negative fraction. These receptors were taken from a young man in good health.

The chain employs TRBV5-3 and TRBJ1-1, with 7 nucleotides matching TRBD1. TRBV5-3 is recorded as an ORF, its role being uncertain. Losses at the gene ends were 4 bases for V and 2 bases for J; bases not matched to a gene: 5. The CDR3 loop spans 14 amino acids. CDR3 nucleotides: TGTGCCAGAAGCCCGGGACAGCTTAACACTGAAGCTTTCTTT. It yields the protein CARSPGQLNTEAFF.

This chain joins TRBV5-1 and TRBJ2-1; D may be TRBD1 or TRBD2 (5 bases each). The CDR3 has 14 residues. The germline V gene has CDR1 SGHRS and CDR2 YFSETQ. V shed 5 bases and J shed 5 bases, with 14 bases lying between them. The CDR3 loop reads CASRMGVLNNEQFF. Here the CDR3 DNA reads TGCGCCAGCAGGATGGGGGTACTTAACAATGAGCAGTTCTTC.

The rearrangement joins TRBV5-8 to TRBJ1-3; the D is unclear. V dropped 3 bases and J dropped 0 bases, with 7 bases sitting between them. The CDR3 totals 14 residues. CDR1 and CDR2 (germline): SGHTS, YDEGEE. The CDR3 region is CASSYGNSGNTIYF. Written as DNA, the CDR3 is TGTGCCAGCAGCTACGGGAACTCTGGAAACACCATATATTTT.

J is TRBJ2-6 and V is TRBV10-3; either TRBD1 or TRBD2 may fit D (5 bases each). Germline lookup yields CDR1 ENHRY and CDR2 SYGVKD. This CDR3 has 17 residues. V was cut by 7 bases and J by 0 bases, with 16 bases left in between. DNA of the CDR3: TGTGCCATCACTCGGGACCTGGCCTCCTCTGGGGCCAACGTCCTGACTTTC. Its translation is CAITRDLASSGANVLTF.

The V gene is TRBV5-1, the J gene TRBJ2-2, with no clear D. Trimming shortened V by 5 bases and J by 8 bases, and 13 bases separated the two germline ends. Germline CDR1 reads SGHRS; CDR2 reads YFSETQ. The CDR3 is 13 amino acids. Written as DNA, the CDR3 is TGCGCCAGCAGTTATGGTGGCCGGGGGGAGCTGTTTTTT. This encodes CASSYGGRGELFF.

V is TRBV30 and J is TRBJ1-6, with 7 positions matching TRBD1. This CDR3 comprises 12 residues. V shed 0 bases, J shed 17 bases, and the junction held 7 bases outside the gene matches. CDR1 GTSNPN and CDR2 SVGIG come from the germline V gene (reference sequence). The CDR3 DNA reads TGTGCCTGGAGTGTTACCGGGACAGAGGTCCACTTT. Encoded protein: CAWSVTGTEVHF.

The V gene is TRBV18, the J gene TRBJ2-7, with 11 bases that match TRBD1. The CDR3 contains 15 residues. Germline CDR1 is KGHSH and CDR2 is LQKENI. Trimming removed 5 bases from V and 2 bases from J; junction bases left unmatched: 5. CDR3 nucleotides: TGTGCCAGCTCAGGCCGGGACAGGGGGACCTACGAGCAGTACTTC. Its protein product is CASSGRDRGTYEQYF.

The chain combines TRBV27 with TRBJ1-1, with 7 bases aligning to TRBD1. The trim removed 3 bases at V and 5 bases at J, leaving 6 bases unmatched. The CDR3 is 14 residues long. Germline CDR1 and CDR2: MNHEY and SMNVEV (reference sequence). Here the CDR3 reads CASSLMRGRTEAFF. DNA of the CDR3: TGTGCCAGCAGTTTGATGAGGGGGCGGACTGAAGCTTTCTTT.

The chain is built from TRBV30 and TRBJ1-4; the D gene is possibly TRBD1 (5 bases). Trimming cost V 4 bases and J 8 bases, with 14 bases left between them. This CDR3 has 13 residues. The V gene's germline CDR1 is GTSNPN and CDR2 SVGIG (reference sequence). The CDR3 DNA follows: TGTGCCTGGAACCGGGACTTAGGCGAAAAACTGTTTTTT. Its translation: CAWNRDLGEKLFF.

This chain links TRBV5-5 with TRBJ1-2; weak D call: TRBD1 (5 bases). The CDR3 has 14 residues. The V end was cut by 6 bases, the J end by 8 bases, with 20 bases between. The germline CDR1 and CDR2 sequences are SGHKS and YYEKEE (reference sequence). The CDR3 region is CASTPSFSQGGYTF. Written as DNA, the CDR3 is TGTGCCAGCACCCCTTCTTTTAGCCAGGGCGGCTACACCTTC.

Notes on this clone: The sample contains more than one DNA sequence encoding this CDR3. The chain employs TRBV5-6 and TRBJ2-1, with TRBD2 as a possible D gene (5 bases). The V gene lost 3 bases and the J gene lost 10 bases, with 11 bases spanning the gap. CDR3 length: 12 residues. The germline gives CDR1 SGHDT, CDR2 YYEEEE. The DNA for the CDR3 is TGTGCCAGCAGCTCGCGGGTGGGGGAGCAGTTCTTC. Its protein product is CASSSRVGEQFF.

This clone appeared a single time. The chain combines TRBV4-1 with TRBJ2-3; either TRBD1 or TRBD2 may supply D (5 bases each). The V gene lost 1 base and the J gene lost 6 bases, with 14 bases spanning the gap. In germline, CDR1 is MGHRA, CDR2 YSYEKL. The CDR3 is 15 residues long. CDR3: CASSQGRDPRDTQYF. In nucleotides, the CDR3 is TGCGCCAGCAGCCAAGGTCGGGACCCGAGGGATACGCAGTATTTT.

CDR3 in amino acids: CASSDWGYASTGELFF. In DNA form, the CDR3 reads TGTGCCAGCAGTGACTGGGGTTACGCGAGCACCGGGGAGCTGTTTTTT. The V and J genes are TRBV6-1 and TRBJ2-2; D gene ambiguous. The V gene's germline CDR1 is MNHNS and CDR2 SASEGT. The CDR3 totals 16 residues. Between the trimmed V and J ends, which lost 3 bases and 4 bases, there was a span of 15 bases.

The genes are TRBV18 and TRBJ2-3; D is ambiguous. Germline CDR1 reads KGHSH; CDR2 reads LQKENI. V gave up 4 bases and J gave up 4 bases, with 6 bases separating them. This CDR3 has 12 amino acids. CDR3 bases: TGTGCCAGCTCACTAGTGTCAGATACGCAGTATTTT. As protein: CASSLVSDTQYF.

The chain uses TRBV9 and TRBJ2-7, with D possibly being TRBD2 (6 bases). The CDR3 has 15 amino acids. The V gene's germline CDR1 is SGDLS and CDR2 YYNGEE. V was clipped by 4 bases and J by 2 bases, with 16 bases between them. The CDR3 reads CASSQEGGDTYEQYF. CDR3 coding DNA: TGTGCCAGCAGCCAAGAGGGCGGGGATACCTACGAGCAGTACTTC.

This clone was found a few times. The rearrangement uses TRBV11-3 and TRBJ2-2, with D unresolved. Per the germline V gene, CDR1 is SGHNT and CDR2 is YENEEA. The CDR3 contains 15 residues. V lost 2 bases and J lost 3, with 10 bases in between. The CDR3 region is CASSLISPDTGELFF. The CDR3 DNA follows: TGTGCCAGCAGCTTAATTTCCCCCGACACCGGGGAGCTGTTTTTT.

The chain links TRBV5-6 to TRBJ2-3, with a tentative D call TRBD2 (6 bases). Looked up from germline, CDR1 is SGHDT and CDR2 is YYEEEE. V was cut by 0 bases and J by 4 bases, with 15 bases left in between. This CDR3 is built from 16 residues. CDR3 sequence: CASSLVGGGAPDTQYF. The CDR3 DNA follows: TGTGCCAGCAGCTTGGTCGGGGGAGGAGCCCCAGATACGCAGTATTTT.

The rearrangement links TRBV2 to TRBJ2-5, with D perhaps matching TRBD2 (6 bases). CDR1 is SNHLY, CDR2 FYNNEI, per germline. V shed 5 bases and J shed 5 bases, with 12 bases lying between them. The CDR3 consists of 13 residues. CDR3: CASSLRRGETQYF. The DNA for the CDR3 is TGTGCCAGCAGTCTGAGACGGGGGGAGACCCAGTACTTC.

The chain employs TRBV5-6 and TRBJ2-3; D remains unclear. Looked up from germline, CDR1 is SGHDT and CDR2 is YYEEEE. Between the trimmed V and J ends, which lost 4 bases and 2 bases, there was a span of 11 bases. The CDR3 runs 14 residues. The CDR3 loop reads CASSHGLSTDTQYF. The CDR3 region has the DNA TGTGCCAGCAGCCATGGGCTCTCCACAGATACGCAGTATTTT.

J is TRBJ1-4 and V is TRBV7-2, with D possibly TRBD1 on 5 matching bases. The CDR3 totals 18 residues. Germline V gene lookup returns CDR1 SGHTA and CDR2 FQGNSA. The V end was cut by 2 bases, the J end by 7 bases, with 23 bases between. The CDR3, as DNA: TGTGCCAGCAGCTTAACGCCGCTTGGGGGGATTTCTTCTGAAAAACTGTTTTTT. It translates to CASSLTPLGGISSEKLFF.

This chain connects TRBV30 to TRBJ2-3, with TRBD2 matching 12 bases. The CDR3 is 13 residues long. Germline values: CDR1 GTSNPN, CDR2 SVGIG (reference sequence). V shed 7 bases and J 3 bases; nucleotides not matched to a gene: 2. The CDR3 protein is CASSGGATDTQYF. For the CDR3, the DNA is TGTGCCTCTAGCGGGGGGGCGACAGATACGCAGTATTTT.

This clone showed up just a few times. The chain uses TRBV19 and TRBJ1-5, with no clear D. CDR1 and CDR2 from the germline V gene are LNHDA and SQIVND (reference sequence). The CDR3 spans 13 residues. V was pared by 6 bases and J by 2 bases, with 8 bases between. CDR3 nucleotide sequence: TGTGCCAGTAGAGCAGAAGGCAATCAGCCCCAGCATTTT. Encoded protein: CASRAEGNQPQHF. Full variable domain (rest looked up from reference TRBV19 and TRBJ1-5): DGGITQSPKYLFRKEGQNVTLSCEQNLNHDAMYWYRQDPGQGLRLIYYSQIVNDFQKGDIAEGYSVSREKKESFPLTVTSAQKNPTAFYLCASRAEGNQPQHFGDGTRLSIL.

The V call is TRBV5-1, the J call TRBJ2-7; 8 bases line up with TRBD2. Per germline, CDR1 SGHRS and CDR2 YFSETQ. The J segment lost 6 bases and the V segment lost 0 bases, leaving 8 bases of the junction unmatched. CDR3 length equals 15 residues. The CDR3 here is CASSLVGLEIGEQYF. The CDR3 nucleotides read TGCGCCAGCAGCTTGGTGGGACTAGAGATAGGCGAGCAGTACTTC.

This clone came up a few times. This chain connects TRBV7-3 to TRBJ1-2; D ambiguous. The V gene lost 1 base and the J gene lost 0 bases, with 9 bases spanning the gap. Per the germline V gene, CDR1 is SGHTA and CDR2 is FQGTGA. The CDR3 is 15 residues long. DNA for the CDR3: TGTGCCAGCAGCTTAAGGACGGCTCCTAACTATGGCTACACCTTC. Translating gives CASSLRTAPNYGYTF.

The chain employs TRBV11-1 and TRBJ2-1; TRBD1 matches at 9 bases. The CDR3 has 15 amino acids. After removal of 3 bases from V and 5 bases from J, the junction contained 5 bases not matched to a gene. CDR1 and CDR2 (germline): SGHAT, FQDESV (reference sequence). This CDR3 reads CASSFGDRANNEQFF. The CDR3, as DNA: TGTGCCAGCAGCTTCGGGGACAGGGCCAACAATGAGCAGTTCTTC.

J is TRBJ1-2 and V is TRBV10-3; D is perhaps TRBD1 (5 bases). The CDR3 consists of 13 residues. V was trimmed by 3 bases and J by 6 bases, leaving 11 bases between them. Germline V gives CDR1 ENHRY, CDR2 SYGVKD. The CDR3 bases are TGTGCCATCAGTGATCGGGGCTCGCATGGCTACACCTTC. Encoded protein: CAISDRGSHGYTF.

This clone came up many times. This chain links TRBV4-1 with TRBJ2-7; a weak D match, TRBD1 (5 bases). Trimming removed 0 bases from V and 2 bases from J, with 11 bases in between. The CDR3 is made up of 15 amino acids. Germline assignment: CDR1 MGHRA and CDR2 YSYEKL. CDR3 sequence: CASSQEETAPYEQYF. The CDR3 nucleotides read TGCGCCAGCAGCCAAGAGGAGACAGCGCCCTACGAGCAGTACTTC.

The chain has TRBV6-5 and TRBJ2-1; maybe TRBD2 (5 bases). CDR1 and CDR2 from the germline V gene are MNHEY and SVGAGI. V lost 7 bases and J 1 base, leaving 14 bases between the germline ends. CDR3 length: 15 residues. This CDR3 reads CASKLLGGSYNEQFF. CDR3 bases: TGTGCCAGCAAGCTACTAGGAGGATCCTACAATGAGCAGTTCTTC.

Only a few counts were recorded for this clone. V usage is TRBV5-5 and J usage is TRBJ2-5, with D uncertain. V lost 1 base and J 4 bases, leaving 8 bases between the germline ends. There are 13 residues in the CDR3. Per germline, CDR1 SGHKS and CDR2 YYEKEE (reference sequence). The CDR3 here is CASSLLGRETQYF. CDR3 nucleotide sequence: TGTGCCAGCAGCTTGCTTGGTAGAGAGACCCAGTACTTC.

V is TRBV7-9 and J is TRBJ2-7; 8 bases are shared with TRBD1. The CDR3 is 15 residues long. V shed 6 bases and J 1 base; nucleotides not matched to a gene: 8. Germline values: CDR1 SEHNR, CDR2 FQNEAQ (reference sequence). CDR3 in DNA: TGTGCCAGCAGGGTGACCGGGACAGGTTCCTACGAGCAGTACTTC. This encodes CASRVTGTGSYEQYF.

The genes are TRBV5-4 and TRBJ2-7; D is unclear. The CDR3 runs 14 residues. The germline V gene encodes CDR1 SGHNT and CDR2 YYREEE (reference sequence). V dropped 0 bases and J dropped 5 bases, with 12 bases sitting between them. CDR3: CASSLDPARNEQYF. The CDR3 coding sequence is TGTGCCAGCAGCTTGGATCCAGCTAGGAACGAGCAGTACTTC.